These 6 T cell receptor beta chains were sequenced from one sample in a study of OX40 agonist ivuxolimab in advanced cancers. Library creation used the immunoSEQ multiplex PCR assay. TCRdb's version of the immuneACCESS table is confined to in-frame rearrangements and falls short of the full clone set. An unresolved V gene accounts for under half of the shortfall where checked; the remainder is of unknown origin. This sample gives more than 10,000 clones in total; 70% to 90% of them show up just once. About 28% of the sample goes to the ten largest clones. Material: CD4+ or CD8+ T cells sorted from blood, obtained in a trial of the OX40 agonist ivuxolimab. The receptor set was obtained from an adult with an advanced solid tumor such as melanoma, head and neck, liver or kidney cancer.

The rearrangement joins TRBV27 to TRBJ2-7, with D unresolved. The CDR3 has 14 residues. Trimming removed 2 bases from V and 4 bases from J, with 12 bases in between. Germline V gene lookup returns CDR1 MNHEY and CDR2 SMNVEV (reference sequence). CDR3 DNA sequence: TGTGCCAGCAGTTTAACCTGGACGCAGTACGAGCAGTACTTC. It codes for CASSLTWTQYEQYF.

In the case of this clone: Additional DNA sequences in this sample encode the identical CDR3. V is TRBV5-6 and J is TRBJ2-7; 8 bases fit TRBD1. Per germline, CDR1 SGHDT and CDR2 YYEEEE. Germline trimming cut 0 bases from V and 2 bases from J; bases unmatched to any gene: 1. The CDR3 totals 14 residues. The CDR3 spells CASSLGQGPYEQYF. The DNA of the CDR3 is TGTGCCAGCAGCTTGGGACAGGGGCCCTACGAGCAGTACTTC.

V usage is TRBV10-1 and J usage is TRBJ2-1, with 13 bases fitting TRBD2. The CDR3 is 17 residues long. Trimming at V came to 1 base and at J to 7 bases, leaving 7 bases not matched to a gene. CDR1 and CDR2 from the germline V gene are WNHNN and SYGVQD (reference sequence). This CDR3 is CASSEFRTSGSVNEQFF. CDR3 in DNA: TGCGCCAGCAGTGAGTTTCGGACTAGCGGGAGTGTAAATGAGCAGTTCTTC.

This sequence joins TRBV14 and TRBJ2-7, with TRBD1 as a possible D gene (6 bases). The CDR3 is 16 amino acids. The germline CDR1 and CDR2 sequences are SGHDN and FVKESK. Trimming took 0 bases from V and 3 from J, leaving 15 bases between them. The CDR3 loop reads CASSQDYATGYYEQYF. In DNA, the CDR3 is TGTGCCAGCAGCCAAGATTACGCGACAGGTTACTACGAGCAGTACTTC.

The V gene is TRBV4-3, the J gene TRBJ2-2, with D possibly matching TRBD1 (5 bases). Germline-derived CDR1 and CDR2 are LGHNA and YSLEER. Trimming took 0 bases from V and 5 from J, leaving 19 bases between them. The CDR3 loop spans 18 amino acids. Here the CDR3 reads CASSQEVLRTPITGELFF. CDR3 bases: TGCGCCAGCAGCCAAGAGGTCCTGAGGACACCGATAACCGGGGAGCTGTTTTTT.

The CDR3 sequence is CASSVVAGVNNEQFF. The CDR3 DNA reads as TGTGCCAGCAGCGTAGTAGCGGGAGTAAATAATGAGCAGTTCTTC. The chain carries TRBV9 and TRBJ2-1; 9 nucleotides match TRBD2. This CDR3 is 15 amino acids long. Trimming cost V 0 bases and J 7 bases; bases outside gene matches: 5. In germline, CDR1 is SGDLS, CDR2 YYNGEE.